Given below is one T cell receptor beta chain in context. The antigen remains undetermined. The sample comes from a study of cytomegalovirus exposure and HLA in healthy donors. Findings of the study overall: Presence/absence comparisons presumed near-even sequencing depth among donors. Later analysis identified a missense DCLRE1C variant that was linked to TCR beta V- and J-gene trimming. A later analysis reportedly found that, within productive TCRs, an Asian-associated ancestry cluster had fewer N-insertions than the mean observed across the approximately 700 donors.

Primers included in the PCR were 60 Vbeta and 13 Jbeta primers. Only in-frame clones appear in the TCRdb table, and some are missing; sequencing was by immunoSEQ multiplex PCR. This sample carries about 100,000 clones, approximately 80% of them seen once, and the ten largest clones take roughly 4%. Germline CDR1 SGHDN, CDR2 FVKESK. This CDR3 spans 14 amino acids. V lost 4 bases and J 4 bases, leaving 13 bases between the germline ends. Sequences were obtained from PBMCs. The sequence was collected from a woman between 70 and 85 years old in good health and CMV-seropositive. This chain joins TRBV14 and TRBJ1-1; D ambiguous. The DNA for the CDR3 is TGTGCCAGCAGCCCATCCCGGGCGGGCACTGAAGCTTTCTTT. Its protein is CASSPSRAGTEAFF.